This TCR beta chain was sequenced in a study of CD8+ T cells in alopecia areata. The germline V gene encodes CDR1 NSQYPW and CDR2 LRSPGD (reference sequence). There are 13 residues in the CDR3. This clone was counted only a few times. Its matching antigen is unknown. Each gene name is a mouse one. The read ends 4 residues before the CDR3 terminus; that terminus is restored from the germline J gene. Notes on the study in general: Scalp lesions, especially in alopecia totalis/universalis, had higher clonality than normal scalp. Scalp samples also yield sequences of resident alphabeta T cells from normal skin.

It was cDNA, reverse transcribed from extracted RNA, that served as the sequencing template. TCRdb keeps only in-frame clones here, not all; method: immunoSEQ multiplex PCR. This sample has 270,000 or so clones and no singletons, with more than 1% in the ten largest. Separation of pooled cutaneous lymph node cells was by sorting with CD4, CD8alpha, NKG2D, NKG2ACE and other markers. This sequence joins TRBV1 and TRBJ2-7; tentatively, D is TRBD1 (5 bases). The TCR was taken from a C3H/HeJ mouse with alopecia areata. The mouse strain carries the MHC haplotype H2-k. The material sequenced was CD4+ T cells sorted from a lymph node. The CDR3 DNA, read in part, is TGCACCTGCAGTGCAGTCGACAGATAT. Protein product: CTCSAVDRY. The CDR3, in full, reads CTCSAVDRYEQYF.